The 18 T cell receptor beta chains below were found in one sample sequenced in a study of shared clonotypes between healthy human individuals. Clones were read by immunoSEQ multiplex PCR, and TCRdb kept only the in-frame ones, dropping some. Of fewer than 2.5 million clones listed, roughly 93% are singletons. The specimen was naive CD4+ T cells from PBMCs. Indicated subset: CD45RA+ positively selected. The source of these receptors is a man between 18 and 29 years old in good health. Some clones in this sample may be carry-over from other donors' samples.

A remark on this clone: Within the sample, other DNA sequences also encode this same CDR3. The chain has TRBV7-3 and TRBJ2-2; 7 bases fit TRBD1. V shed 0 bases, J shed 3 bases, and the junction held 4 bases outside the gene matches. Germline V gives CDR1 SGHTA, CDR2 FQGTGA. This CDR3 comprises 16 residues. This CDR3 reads CASSLTGGAYTGELFF. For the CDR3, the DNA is TGTGCCAGCAGCTTAACAGGGGGCGCCTACACCGGGGAGCTGTTTTTT.

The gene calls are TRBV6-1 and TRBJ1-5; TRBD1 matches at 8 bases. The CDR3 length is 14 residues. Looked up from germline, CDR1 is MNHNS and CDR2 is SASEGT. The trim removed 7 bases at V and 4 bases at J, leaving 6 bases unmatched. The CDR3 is CASNLDRVNQPQHF. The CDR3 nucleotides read TGTGCCAGCAACTTGGACAGGGTTAATCAGCCCCAGCATTTT.

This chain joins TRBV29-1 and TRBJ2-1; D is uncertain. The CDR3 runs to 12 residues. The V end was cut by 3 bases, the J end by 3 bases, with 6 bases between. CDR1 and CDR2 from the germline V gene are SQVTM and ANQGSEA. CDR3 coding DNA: TGCAGCGTTGACCTACTCTACAATGAGCAGTTCTTC. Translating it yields CSVDLLYNEQFF.

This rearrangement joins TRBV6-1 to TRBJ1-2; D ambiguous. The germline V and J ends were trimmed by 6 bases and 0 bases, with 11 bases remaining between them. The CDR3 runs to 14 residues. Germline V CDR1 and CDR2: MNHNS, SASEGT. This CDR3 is CASSPTLANYGYTF. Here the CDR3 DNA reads TGTGCCAGCAGCCCCACACTAGCTAACTATGGCTACACCTTC.

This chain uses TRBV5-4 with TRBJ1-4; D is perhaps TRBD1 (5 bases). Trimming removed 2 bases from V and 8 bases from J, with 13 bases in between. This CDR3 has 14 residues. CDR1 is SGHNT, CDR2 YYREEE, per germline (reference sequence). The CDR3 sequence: CASSFMGGQEKLFF. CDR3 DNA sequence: TGTGCCAGCAGCTTCATGGGCGGACAAGAAAAACTGTTTTTT.

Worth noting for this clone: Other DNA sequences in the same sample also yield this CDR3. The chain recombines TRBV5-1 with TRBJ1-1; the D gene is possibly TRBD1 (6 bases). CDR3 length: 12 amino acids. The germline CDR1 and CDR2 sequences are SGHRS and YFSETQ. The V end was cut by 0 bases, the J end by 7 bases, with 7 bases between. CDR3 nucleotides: TGCGCCAGCAGCTTGGTACAGGGTGAAGCTTTCTTT. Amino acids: CASSLVQGEAFF.

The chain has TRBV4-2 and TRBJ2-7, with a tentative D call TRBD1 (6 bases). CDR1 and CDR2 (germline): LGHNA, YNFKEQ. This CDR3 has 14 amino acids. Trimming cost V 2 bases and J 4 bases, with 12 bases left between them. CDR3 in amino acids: CASSQKSGVYEQYF. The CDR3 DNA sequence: TGTGCCAGCAGCCAAAAGTCAGGGGTATACGAGCAGTACTTC.

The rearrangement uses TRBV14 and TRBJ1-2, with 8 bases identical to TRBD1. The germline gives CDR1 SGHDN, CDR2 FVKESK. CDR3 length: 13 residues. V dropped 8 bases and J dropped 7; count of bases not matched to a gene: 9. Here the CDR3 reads CASGQGGYGGYTF. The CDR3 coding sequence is TGTGCCAGCGGACAGGGAGGTTATGGTGGCTACACCTTC.

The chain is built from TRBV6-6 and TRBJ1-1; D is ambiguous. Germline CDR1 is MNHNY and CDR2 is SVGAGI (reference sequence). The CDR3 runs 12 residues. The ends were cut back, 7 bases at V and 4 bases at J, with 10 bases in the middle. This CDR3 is CASTSRSTEAFF. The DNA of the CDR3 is TGTGCCAGCACTTCTCGTAGCACTGAAGCTTTCTTT.

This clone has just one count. The CDR3 DNA reads as TGTGCCAGCAGCCCCGAGCGGGCTACAGATACGCAGTATTTT. Its protein product is CASSPERATDTQYF. The chain links TRBV9 to TRBJ2-3; D might be TRBD2 (6 bases). Germline CDR1 reads SGDLS; CDR2 reads YYNGEE. This CDR3 contains 14 residues. Trimming left V 4 bases short and J 3 bases short, with 12 bases between. The complete variable domain, with remaining parts taken from reference TRBV9 and TRBJ2-3, reads DSGVTQTPKHLITATGQRVTLRCSPRSGDLSVYWYQQSLDQGLQFLIQYYNGEERAKGNILERFSAQQFPDLHSELNLSSLELGDSALYFCASSPERATDTQYFGPGTRLTVL.

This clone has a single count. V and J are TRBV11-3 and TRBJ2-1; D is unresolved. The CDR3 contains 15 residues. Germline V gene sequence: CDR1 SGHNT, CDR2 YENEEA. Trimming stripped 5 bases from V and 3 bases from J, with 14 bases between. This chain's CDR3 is CASSERQAGYNEQFF. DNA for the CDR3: TGTGCCAGCAGCGAAAGACAAGCCGGCTACAATGAGCAGTTCTTC.

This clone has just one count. Written as DNA, the CDR3 is TGTGCCAGCAGTGCCCCCCGCGGGCGGGTGAGCTCCTCCTCTGGAAACACCATATATTTT. Protein product: CASSAPRGRVSSSSGNTIYF. The gene calls are TRBV6-4 and TRBJ1-3; D ambiguous. Germline CDR1 is MRHNA and CDR2 is SNTAGT. Trimming removed 4 bases at V and 0 bases at J, with 25 bases between. The length of the CDR3 is 20 residues.

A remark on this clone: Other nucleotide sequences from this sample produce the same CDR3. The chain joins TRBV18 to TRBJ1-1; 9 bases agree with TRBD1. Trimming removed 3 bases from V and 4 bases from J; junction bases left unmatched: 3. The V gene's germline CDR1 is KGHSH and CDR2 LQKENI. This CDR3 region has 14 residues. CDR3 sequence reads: CASSPTGQGTEAFF. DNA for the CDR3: TGTGCCAGCTCACCCACGGGACAGGGCACTGAAGCTTTCTTT.

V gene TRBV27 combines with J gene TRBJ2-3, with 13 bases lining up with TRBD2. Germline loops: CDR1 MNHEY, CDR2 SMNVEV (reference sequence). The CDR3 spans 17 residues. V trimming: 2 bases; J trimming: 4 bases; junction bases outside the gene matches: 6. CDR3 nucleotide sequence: TGTGCCAGCAGTTTACCGGGACTAGCGGGACGACCAGATACGCAGTATTTT. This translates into CASSLPGLAGRPDTQYF.

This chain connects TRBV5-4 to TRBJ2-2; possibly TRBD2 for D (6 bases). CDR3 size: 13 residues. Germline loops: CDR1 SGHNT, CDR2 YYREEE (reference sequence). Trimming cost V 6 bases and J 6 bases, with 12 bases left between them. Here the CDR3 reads CASTGSSAGELFF. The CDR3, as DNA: TGTGCCAGCACCGGTTCTAGCGCCGGGGAGCTGTTTTTT.

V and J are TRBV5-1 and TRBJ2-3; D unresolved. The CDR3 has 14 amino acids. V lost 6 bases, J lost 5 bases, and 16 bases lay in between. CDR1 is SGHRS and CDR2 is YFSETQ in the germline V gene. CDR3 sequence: CASKVMDGLDTQYF. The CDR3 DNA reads TGCGCCAGCAAGGTGATGGATGGATTAGATACGCAGTATTTT.

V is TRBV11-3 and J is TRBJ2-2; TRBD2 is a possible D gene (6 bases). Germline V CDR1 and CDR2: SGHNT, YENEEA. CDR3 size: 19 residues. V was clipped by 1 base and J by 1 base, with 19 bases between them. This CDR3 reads CASSLGRWAGRENTGELFF. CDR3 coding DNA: TGTGCCAGCAGCTTAGGACGTTGGGCTGGGCGGGAGAACACCGGGGAGCTGTTTTTT.

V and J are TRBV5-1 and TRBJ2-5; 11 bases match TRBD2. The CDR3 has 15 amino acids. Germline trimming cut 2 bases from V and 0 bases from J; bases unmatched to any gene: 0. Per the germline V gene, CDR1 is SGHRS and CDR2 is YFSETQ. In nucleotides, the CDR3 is TGCGCCAGCAGCTTACTAGCGGGGGACCAAGAGACCCAGTACTTC. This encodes CASSLLAGDQETQYF.